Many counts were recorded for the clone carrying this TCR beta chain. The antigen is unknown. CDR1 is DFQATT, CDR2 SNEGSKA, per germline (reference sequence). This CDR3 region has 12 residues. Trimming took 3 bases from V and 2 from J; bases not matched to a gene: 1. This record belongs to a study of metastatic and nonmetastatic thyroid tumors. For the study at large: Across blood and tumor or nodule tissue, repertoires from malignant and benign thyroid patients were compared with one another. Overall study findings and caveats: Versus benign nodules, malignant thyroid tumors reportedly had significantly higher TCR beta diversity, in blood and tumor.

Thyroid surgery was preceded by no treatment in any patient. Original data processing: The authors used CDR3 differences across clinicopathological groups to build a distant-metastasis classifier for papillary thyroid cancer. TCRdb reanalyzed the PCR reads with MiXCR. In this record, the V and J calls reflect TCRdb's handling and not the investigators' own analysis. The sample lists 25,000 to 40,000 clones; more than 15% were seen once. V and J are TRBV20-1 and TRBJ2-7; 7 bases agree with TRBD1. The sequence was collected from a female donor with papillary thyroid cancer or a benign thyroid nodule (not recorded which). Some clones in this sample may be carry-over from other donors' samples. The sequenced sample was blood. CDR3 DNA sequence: TGCAGTGCTAGCGGACAGGCCTACGAGCAGTACTTC. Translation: CSASGQAYEQYF.